The clone carrying this T cell receptor (beta chain) was counted between two and nine times. Its antigen is still unknown. This record belongs to a study of T-cell memory formation after mild COVID-19. The CDR3 has 14 residues. The germline gives CDR1 DFQATT, CDR2 SNEGSKA (reference sequence). Between the trimmed V and J ends, which lost 5 bases and 6 bases, there was a span of 18 bases. The study, taken as a whole, reports: Clones which contracted sat mainly in CM and EM if CD4+, and in EMRA if CD8+. Some clones that responded turned up in pre-infection memory, which suggests that cross-reactive memory joined in.

TCRdb re-called the 5' RACE reads with MiXCR, one entry per CDR3 protein. Of about 400,000 distinct CDR3 sequences listed, more than 20% were seen once; the top ten hold about an eighth. Specimen: PBMCs or a T cell subset sorted from them (not recorded which). The chain uses TRBV20-1 and TRBJ2-3; no reliable D call. This receptor was identified in an adult woman who had mild COVID-19 (a few samples of this study predate the infection). Cell type and time point are not known. DNA for the CDR3: TGCAGTGCTGCCTTAGGTAGGGCCGCGGATACGCAGTATTTT. It codes for CSAALGRAADTQYF.